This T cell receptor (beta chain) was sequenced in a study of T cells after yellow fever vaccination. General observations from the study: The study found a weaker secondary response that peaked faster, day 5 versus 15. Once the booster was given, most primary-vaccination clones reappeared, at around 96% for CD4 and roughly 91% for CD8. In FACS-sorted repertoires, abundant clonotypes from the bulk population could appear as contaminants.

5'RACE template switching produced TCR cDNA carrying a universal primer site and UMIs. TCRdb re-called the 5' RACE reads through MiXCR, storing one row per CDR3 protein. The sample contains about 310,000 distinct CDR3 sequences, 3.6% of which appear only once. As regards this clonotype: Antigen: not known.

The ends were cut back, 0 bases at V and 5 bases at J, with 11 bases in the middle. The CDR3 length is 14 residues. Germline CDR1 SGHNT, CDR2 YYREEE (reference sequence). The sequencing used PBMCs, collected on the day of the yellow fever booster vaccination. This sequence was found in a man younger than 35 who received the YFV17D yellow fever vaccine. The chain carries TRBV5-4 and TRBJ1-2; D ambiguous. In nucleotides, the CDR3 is TGTGCCAGCAGCTTGGGTCACTGGGTTTATGGCTACACCTTC. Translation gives CASSLGHWVYGYTF.